The T cell receptor beta chain described here comes from a study of T cell responses to AZD1222 COVID-19 vaccine. The study's findings and limits: Repertoire sampling occurred only after the peak T cell response.

The CDR3 consists of 15 residues. Trimming took 3 bases from V and 1 from J, leaving 11 bases between them. Germline V lookup: CDR1 MNHEY, CDR2 SMNVEV (reference sequence). Analysis merged second doses at about 4 or about 12 weeks. Note on this clone: Antigen unknown.

TCRdb's table, derived via immunoSEQ multiplex PCR, lists solely in-frame clones and lacks some. The repertoire holds some 100,000 clones, with about 87% as singletons. The V and J genes are TRBV27 and TRBJ2-3, with D unresolved. The receptor was isolated from an adult who received the AZD1222 COVID-19 vaccine. The sample in question was peripheral blood, obtained 28 days after the second AZD1222 dose. CDR3 DNA sequence: TGTGCCAGCAGTTTTGGGATCGGTCGCACAGATACGCAGTATTTT. Translation gives CASSFGIGRTDTQYF.